This is a list of T cell receptor beta chains from one sample in a study of T cell repertoires in ileal Crohn's disease. Generated by immunoSEQ multiplex PCR, the TCRdb table keeps only in-frame clones and is missing some. The sample lists some 20,000 clones; around 70% were seen once. Material for sequencing was ileal tissue. The source is an adult with Crohn's disease. Both conserved end residues are part of each CDR3. Clone size is given for some rows only: seen once, a few or many times, or a class if the clone is expanded.

>16|TRBJ2-3|.|TRBV5-6
CASSDGLAGVLDTQYF
>14|TRBJ2-2|.|TRBV6-4
CASSDGANTGELFF
>17|TRBJ1-6|few|TRBV11-2
CASSTRQTKRANSPLHF
>14|TRBJ1-4|.|TRBV4-2
CAGSQGWDREKLFF
>15|TRBJ2-5|.|TRBV19
CASSSGTGKTETQYF
>13|TRBJ1-2|once|TRBV2
CASKSELLYGYTF
>15|TRBJ1-3|.|TRBV9
CASSDPRAFGNTIYF
>13|TRBJ2-5|.|TRBV7-9
CASSLTDQETQYF
>16|TRBJ1-1|.|TRBV29-1
CSVEERRGIGATEAFF
>14|TRBJ1-1|.|TRBV9
CASSGGRGNTEAFF
>11|TRBJ1-4|.|TRBV20-1
CSARGGEKLFF
>17|TRBJ1-5|.|TRBV4-1
CASSQVLSQGFVRPQHF
>17|TRBJ2-3|.|TRBV30
CAWSAGLAGYSTDTQYF
>15|TRBJ1-4|few|TRBV21-1
CASSKVGQVREKLFF
>15|TRBJ1-2|.|TRBV23-1
CASTSYRATNYGYTF
>11|TRBJ2-5|.|TRBV20-1
CSAGQQETQYF
>13|TRBJ1-1|.|TRBV27
CASSSYLSTEAFF
>13|TRBJ1-4|.|TRBV5-1
CASSGQGGEKLFF
>13|TRBJ1-1|.|TRBV29-1
CSVEGMGQGMAFF
>15|TRBJ2-7|.|TRBV27
CATSQVGTGGAEQYF
>15|TRBJ2-1|few|TRBV7-8
CASSSGLAGGNEQFF
>16|TRBJ1-1|.|TRBV7-8
CASSSLLGVVNTEAFF
>15|TRBJ2-2|few|TRBV4-2
CASSQAGTFTGELFF
>17|TRBJ2-3|.|TRBV7-9
CASSLGLAQRGTDTQYF
>16|TRBJ2-3|.|TRBV30
CAWSIRRAGVRDTQYF
>18|TRBJ2-7|.|TRBV10-3
CAISAGTSGRRVRGEQYF
>15|TRBJ1-1|.|TRBV30
CAWSRRGGMNTEAFF
>17|TRBJ2-2|.|TRBV5-1
CASSGGVTSGNTGELFF
>14|TRBJ1-4|.|TRBV6-1
CATQDRGANEKLFF
>14|TRBJ2-5|.|TRBV29-1
CGVVGLAGWETQYF
>16|TRBJ2-1|.|TRBV7-3
CASSLRAGPRGNEQFF
>14|TRBJ1-5|.|TRBV12-5
CASVRGQGGQPQHF
>15|TRBJ2-5|.|TRBV9
CASSADLAGEETQYF
>14|TRBJ2-1|.|TRBV29-1
CSATLAGGPGEQFF
>16|TRBJ2-2|.|TRBV4-1
CASSQEGQGITGELFF
>15|TRBJ2-5|.|TRBV6-1
CASTPSLGWGETQYF
>15|TRBJ2-3|few|TRBV30
CAWSPSGGDTDTQYF
>16|TRBJ2-7|.|TRBV7-9
CASGWSGTAGLYEQYF
>15|TRBJ2-5|.|TRBV7-2
CASSLGAQYQETQYF
>15|TRBJ2-7|.|TRBV19
CASSTSGLSSYEQYF
>14|TRBJ1-1|.|TRBV19
CASSMGGGATEAFF
>14|TRBJ1-1|.|TRBV19
CASSMLHMNIEAFF
>18|TRBJ2-7|few|TRBV5-4
CASSFGGSAGAGRGEQYF
>16|TRBJ2-7|few|TRBV7-6
CASSLGWGQGPYEQYF
>17|TRBJ2-1|.|TRBV19
CASSQNRLAGLYNEQFF
>15|TRBJ1-4|.|TRBV5-1
CASSLEGATNEKLFF
>17|TRBJ2-7|.|TRBV10-3
CAISESLDRVYTYEQYF
>13|TRBJ1-4|few|TRBV15
CATSKDSIEKLFF
>17|TRBJ2-5|.|TRBV5-4
CASSLGAGSGGAETQYF
>15|.|.|TRBV5-1
CASSPLGGLVYEQYF
>15|TRBJ2-7|.|TRBV6-5
CASSYTGVSAYEQYF
>13|TRBJ2-1|.|TRBV2
CASSDNGHYEQFF
>11|TRBJ2-7|.|TRBV29-1
CSVLTGLGQYF
>13|TRBJ2-1|few|TRBV5-4
CANGLGPDNEQFF